This T cell receptor beta chain was recovered during a study of T cells expressing NK-cell markers. Findings and limits, study-wide: NKG2C+ dominant clonotypes from about 6 donors made up roughly 1.0-7.0% of CD8+ T cells.

The germline gives CDR1 SQVTM, CDR2 ANQGSEA. The CDR3 runs 13 residues. About this clonotype itself: Its antigen is unknown.

TCRdb reprocessed the 5' RACE reads, with one entry per CDR3 protein and no DNA. The sample table sets out roughly 390,000 distinct CDR3 sequences. Source material: blood T cells: a sorted CD56 or NKG2C T cell subset, CD4+ or CD8+ T cells, or bulk PBMC T cells (not recorded which). The receptor was isolated from a woman in her fifties or sixties in good health. The V gene is TRBV29-1, the J gene TRBJ2-1; TCRdb reports TRBD2, a call that lacks DNA to check it against. The CDR3 loop reads CSVEGGTFNEQFF.